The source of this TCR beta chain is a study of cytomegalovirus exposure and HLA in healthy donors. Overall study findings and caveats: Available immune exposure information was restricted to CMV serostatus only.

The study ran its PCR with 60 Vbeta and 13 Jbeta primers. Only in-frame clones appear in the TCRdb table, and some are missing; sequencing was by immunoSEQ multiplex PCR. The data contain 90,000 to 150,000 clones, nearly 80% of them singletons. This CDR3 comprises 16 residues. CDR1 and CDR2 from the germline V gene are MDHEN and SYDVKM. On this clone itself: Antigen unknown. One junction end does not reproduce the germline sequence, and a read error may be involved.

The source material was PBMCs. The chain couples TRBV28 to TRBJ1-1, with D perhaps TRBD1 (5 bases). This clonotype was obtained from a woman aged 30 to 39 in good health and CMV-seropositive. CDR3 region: CAGRPTTAPQNTEAFF. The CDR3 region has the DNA TGTGCCGGCAGACCTACGACAGCCCCCCAGAACACTGAAGCTTTCTTT.